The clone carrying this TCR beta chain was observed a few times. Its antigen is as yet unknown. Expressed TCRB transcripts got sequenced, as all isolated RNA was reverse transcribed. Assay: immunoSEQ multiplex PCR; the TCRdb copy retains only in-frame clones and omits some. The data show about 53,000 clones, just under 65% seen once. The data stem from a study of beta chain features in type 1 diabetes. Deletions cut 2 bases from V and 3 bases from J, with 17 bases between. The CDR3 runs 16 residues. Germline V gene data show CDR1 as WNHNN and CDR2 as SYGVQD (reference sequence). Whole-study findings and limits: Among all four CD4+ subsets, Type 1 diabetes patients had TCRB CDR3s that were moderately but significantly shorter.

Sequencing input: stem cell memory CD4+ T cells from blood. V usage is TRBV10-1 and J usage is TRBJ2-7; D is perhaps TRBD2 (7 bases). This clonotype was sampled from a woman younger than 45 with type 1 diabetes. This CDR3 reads CASSEGPGGAGYEQYF. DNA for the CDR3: TGCGCCAGCAGTGAGGGTCCGGGGGGCGCAGGCTACGAGCAGTACTTC.